This entry lists 17 T cell receptor beta chains sequenced from one sample in a study of technical replicates of blood from several donors. The assay was immunoSEQ multiplex PCR, and TCRdb's table has in-frame clones only and misses some. The profile shows tens of thousands of clones, 95% to 98% of them singletons. The material sequenced was T cells isolated from PBMCs. The origin of the receptors is a human donor in good health.

This chain uses TRBV7-2 with TRBJ2-7; D gene uncertain. The CDR3 is 15 amino acids. The germline gives CDR1 SGHTA, CDR2 FQGNSA. V was clipped by 3 bases and J by 0 bases, with 12 bases between them. CDR3 nucleotide sequence: TGTGCCAGCAGCTTGGCGAGACTGTCCTCCTACGAGCAGTACTTC. The encoded protein is CASSLARLSSYEQYF.

J is TRBJ2-1 and V is TRBV6-5; 10 bases align to TRBD1. The CDR3 has 15 residues. The V segment lost 0 bases and the J segment 6 bases; nucleotides outside the gene matches: 2. Germline values: CDR1 MNHEY, CDR2 SVGAGI. The chain's CDR3 is CASSYSRDRGNEQFF. CDR3 nucleotides: TGTGCCAGCAGTTACTCCCGGGACAGGGGCAATGAGCAGTTCTTC.

V and J are TRBV7-2 and TRBJ2-1; TRBD2 agrees at 8 bases. The germline CDR1 and CDR2 sequences are SGHTA and FQGNSA. V gave up 1 base and J gave up 4 bases; unmatched junction bases: 6. The CDR3 is 16 amino acids. The CDR3 spells CASSLDPGGIYNEQFF. CDR3 coding DNA: TGTGCCAGCAGCTTAGACCCGGGAGGGATATACAATGAGCAGTTCTTC.

This chain connects TRBV5-1 to TRBJ2-7; D is perhaps TRBD1 (6 bases). Germline V lookup: CDR1 SGHRS, CDR2 YFSETQ. The CDR3 runs to 15 residues. V was cut by 2 bases and J by 2 bases, with 14 bases left in between. Here the CDR3 reads CASSFRVGGAYEQYF. CDR3 nucleotides: TGCGCCAGCAGCTTTCGAGTTGGGGGCGCCTACGAGCAGTACTTC.

The V gene is TRBV7-2, the J gene TRBJ2-7, with 11 bases lining up with TRBD2. CDR1 and CDR2 from the germline V gene are SGHTA and FQGNSA. V dropped 5 bases and J dropped 2; count of bases not matched to a gene: 5. The CDR3 has 15 amino acids. CDR3 DNA sequence: TGTGCCAGCAGCACAGATAGCGGGAGGGCCTACGAGCAGTACTTC. Translated, it gives CASSTDSGRAYEQYF.

About this clone: Distinct nucleotide sequences in the sample also encode this CDR3. The V gene is TRBV7-3, the J gene TRBJ2-7, with TRBD1 as a possible D gene (6 bases). The V gene's germline CDR1 is SGHTA and CDR2 FQGTGA. The CDR3 loop spans 13 amino acids. V lost 0 bases to trimming and J lost 3 bases, with 6 bases between them. The CDR3 sequence: CASSLTGGYEQYF. The CDR3 region has the DNA TGTGCCAGCAGCTTAACAGGGGGCTACGAGCAGTACTTC.

CDR3 region: CAWREQGNQPQHF. As DNA, the CDR3 is TGTGCCTGGAGAGAACAGGGGAATCAGCCCCAGCATTTT. The chain has TRBV30 and TRBJ1-5, with 7 bases identical to TRBD1. The ends lost 3 bases at V and 4 bases at J; junction bases unmatched: 3. The CDR3 has 13 amino acids. CDR1 GTSNPN and CDR2 SVGIG come from the germline V gene (reference sequence).

This clone showed up just once. The rearrangement uses TRBV5-4 and TRBJ2-3; no clear D. Trimming took 0 bases from V and 6 from J, leaving 5 bases between them. The CDR3 length is 12 residues. Germline V gene sequence: CDR1 SGHNT, CDR2 YYREEE (reference sequence). The CDR3 sequence is CASSLARDTQYF. CDR3 bases: TGTGCCAGCAGCTTGGCCAGGGATACGCAGTATTTT.

CDR3 sequence (DNA): TGTGCCACCAGCGATCAGGGGGACAGTGAAGCTTTCTTT. Residues: CATSDQGDSEAFF. V gene TRBV15 combines with J gene TRBJ1-1; 7 bases are shared with TRBD1. Germline CDR1 reads LNHNV; CDR2 reads YYDKDF (reference sequence). After removal of 5 bases from V and 7 bases from J, the junction contained 7 bases not matched to a gene. The CDR3 consists of 13 residues.

The V call is TRBV7-2, the J call TRBJ2-7, with TRBD2 matching 8 bases. J gave up 6 bases and V 4 bases, and 8 bases lay outside the gene matches. Per the germline V gene, CDR1 is SGHTA and CDR2 is FQGNSA. This CDR3 comprises 14 residues. Here the CDR3 reads CASSSVAREVEQYF. CDR3 coding DNA: TGTGCCAGCAGCTCCGTGGCGCGGGAGGTCGAGCAGTACTTC.

V gene TRBV6-1 combines with J gene TRBJ1-5; tentatively, D is TRBD1 (6 bases). Germline V CDR1 and CDR2: MNHNS, SASEGT. The CDR3 runs 15 residues. Trimming left V 7 bases short and J 3 bases short, with 16 bases between. The CDR3 nucleotides read TGTGCCAGCACCAATTGGACAGTGCTCAATCAGCCCCAGCATTTT. Translated: CASTNWTVLNQPQHF.

The gene calls are TRBV18 and TRBJ2-1; TRBD1 aligns across 9 bases. The CDR3 covers 15 residues. Germline V lookup: CDR1 KGHSH, CDR2 LQKENI. Trimming at V came to 5 bases and at J to 5 bases, leaving 7 bases not matched to a gene. CDR3 bases: TGTGCCAGCTCATTATCCGGGACAGGGAACAATGAGCAGTTCTTC. It yields the protein CASSLSGTGNNEQFF.

The V and J genes are TRBV28 and TRBJ1-2; D gene ambiguous. Germline loops: CDR1 MDHEN, CDR2 SYDVKM. V gave up 5 bases and J gave up 4 bases, with 8 bases separating them. The CDR3 contains 12 residues. The CDR3 spells CASSPTRYGYTF. CDR3 DNA: TGTGCCAGCAGTCCTACCCGCTATGGCTACACCTTC.

The V and J genes are TRBV5-1 and TRBJ2-7; D is ambiguous. The CDR3 sequence is 15 residues long. Trimming removed 4 bases from V and 3 bases from J, with 17 bases in between. Looked up from germline, CDR1 is SGHRS and CDR2 is YFSETQ. Here the CDR3 reads CASSIASEASYEQYF. Written as DNA, the CDR3 is TGCGCCAGCAGCATAGCTAGTGAGGCGAGCTACGAGCAGTACTTC.

V is TRBV10-2 and J is TRBJ1-1; D unclear. This CDR3 comprises 12 residues. Germline loops: CDR1 WSHSY, CDR2 SAAADI. V was cut by 8 bases and J by 3 bases, with 10 bases left in between. The CDR3, as DNA: TGCGCCAGCGGCCAAACGCACACTGAAGCTTTCTTT. Amino acid sequence: CASGQTHTEAFF.

V is TRBV30 and J is TRBJ2-1; TRBD1 matches 12 bases. CDR1 GTSNPN and CDR2 SVGIG come from the germline V gene (reference sequence). The CDR3 runs 15 residues. V was pared by 1 base and J by 6 bases, with 4 bases of the junction left unmatched. The CDR3 spells CAWSGGQGAFNEQFF. The CDR3 region has the DNA TGTGCCTGGAGTGGGGGACAGGGGGCCTTCAATGAGCAGTTCTTC.

The V and J genes are TRBV6-5 and TRBJ2-5; 8 nucleotides match TRBD2. The CDR3 has 16 amino acids. The J segment lost 1 base and the V segment lost 4 bases, leaving 8 bases of the junction unmatched. Per the germline V gene, CDR1 is MNHEY and CDR2 is SVGAGI. The CDR3 reads CASSSPRREVQETQYF. CDR3 nucleotides: TGTGCCAGCAGTTCCCCTAGGCGGGAGGTCCAAGAGACCCAGTACTTC.